This TCR beta chain stems from a study of T cells after yellow fever vaccination. Points from the study as a whole: The booster saw the reappearance of most primary-vaccination clones (roughly 96% CD4, roughly 90% CD8). A small share of clonotypes appeared in both CD4 and CD8 compartments.

The germline CDR1 and CDR2 sequences are SGHDT and YYEEEE. V shed 4 bases and J shed 0 bases, with 14 bases lying between them. This CDR3 is 16 amino acids long. This clonotype was recorded many times. Its target is unknown. A process of 5'RACE template switching, which added a universal primer site and UMIs, was used to make TCR cDNA. TCRdb reprocessed the 5' RACE reads via MiXCR and lists one record per CDR3 protein. The sample consists of some 110,000 distinct CDR3 sequences, under 9% of them appearing once. This receptor was obtained from a man aged 25 to 40 who received the YFV17D yellow fever vaccine. Sequencing was performed on CD8+ T cells sorted from PBMCs, taken 45 days after the yellow fever booster vaccination. This chain links TRBV5-6 with TRBJ2-1; tentatively, D is TRBD2 (6 bases). The CDR3 sequence: CASSAYRESSYNEQFF. The CDR3 nucleotides are TGTGCCAGCAGCGCCTACCGGGAGAGCTCCTACAATGAGCAGTTCTTC.